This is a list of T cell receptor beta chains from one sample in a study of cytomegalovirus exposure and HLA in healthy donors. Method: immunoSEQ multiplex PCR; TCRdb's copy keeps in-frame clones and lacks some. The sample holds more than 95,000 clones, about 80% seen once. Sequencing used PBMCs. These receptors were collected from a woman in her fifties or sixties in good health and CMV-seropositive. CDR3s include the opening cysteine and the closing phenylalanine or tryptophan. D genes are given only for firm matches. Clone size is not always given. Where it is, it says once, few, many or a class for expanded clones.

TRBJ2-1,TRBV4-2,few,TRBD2,TGTGCCAGCAGCCAAGCCAGGCTAGCGGGCCACAATGAGCAGTTCTTC,CASSQARLAGHNEQFF
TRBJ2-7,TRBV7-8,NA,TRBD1,TGTGCCAGCAGCTTAGGGACAGGACCCTACGAGCAGTACTTC,CASSLGTGPYEQYF
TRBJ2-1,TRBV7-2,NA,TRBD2,TGTGCCAGCAGCTTTATTCTAGCGGGGAGGTCAGGGGAGCAGTTCTTC,CASSFILAGRSGEQFF
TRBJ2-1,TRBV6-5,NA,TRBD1,TGTGCCAGCAGTTACTCAAGGACAGGATACAATGAGCAGTTCTTC,CASSYSRTGYNEQFF
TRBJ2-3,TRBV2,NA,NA,TGTGCCAGCAGTGAAGCTTTGACTAGTTTTACCACAGATACGCAGTATTTT,CASSEALTSFTTDTQYF
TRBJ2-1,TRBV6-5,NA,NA,TGTGCCAGCAGTTATTGGAGAGGCGACAATGAGCAGTTCTTC,CASSYWRGDNEQFF
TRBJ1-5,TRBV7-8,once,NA,TGTGCCAGCAGCCCCGCGCAGCATTTT,CASSPAQHF
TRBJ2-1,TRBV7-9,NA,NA,TGTGCCAGCAACGAACAGGTCGGCAATGAGCAGTTCTTC,CASNEQVGNEQFF
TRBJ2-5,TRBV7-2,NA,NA,TGTGCCAGCAGCTTACAGCGGGCCCAAGAGACCCAGTACTTC,CASSLQRAQETQYF
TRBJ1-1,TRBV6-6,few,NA,TGTGCCAGCAGTTACAGCTGGCAGAGCGATAACACTGAAGCTTTCTTT,CASSYSWQSDNTEAFF
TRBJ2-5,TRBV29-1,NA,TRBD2,TGCAGCGTCGTCGGACTAGCGGGGGTTGAGACCCAGTACTTC,CSVVGLAGVETQYF
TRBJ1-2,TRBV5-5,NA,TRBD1,TGTGCCAGCAGCTGGACAGGGAACTATGGCTACACCTTC,CASSWTGNYGYTF
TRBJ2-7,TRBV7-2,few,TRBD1,TGTGCCAGCAGCATAACCGGGACAGGGGTGGCCTACGAGCAGTACTTC,CASSITGTGVAYEQYF
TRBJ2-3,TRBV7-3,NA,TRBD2,TGTGCCAGCAGCCTCGCAAATGGACTAGCGGGTAGCACAGATACGCAGTATTTT,CASSLANGLAGSTDTQYF
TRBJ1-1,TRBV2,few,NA,TGTGCCAGCAATTATCAGGGTAGCACTGAAGCTTTCTTT,CASNYQGSTEAFF
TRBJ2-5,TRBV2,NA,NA,TGTGCCACCCTGGGACTCTCAGGGACCCAGTACTTC,CATLGLSGTQYF
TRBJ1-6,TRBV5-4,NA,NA,TGTGCCAGCAGCTTTTTGGGAGGGCCCGGTTCACCCCTCCACTTT,CASSFLGGPGSPLHF
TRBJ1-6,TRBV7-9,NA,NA,TGTTCCAGCAGCCAAAAGCGGGGAGAGAATAATTCACCCCTCCACTTT,CSSSQKRGENNSPLHF
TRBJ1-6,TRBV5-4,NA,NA,TGTGCCAGCAGCTTGGCGCCGTTTAGCTCCTATAATTCACCCCTCCACTTT,CASSLAPFSSYNSPLHF
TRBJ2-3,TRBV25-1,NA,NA,TGTGCCAGCACCCGAGGGTCAGATACGCAGTATTTT,CASTRGSDTQYF
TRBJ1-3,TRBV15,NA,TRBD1,TGTGCCACCAGCACCTACGGACAGGGTGGAGGAAACACCATATATTTT,CATSTYGQGGGNTIYF
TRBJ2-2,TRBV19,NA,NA,TGTGCCAGTAGTATAAATCCAGGGGTAAACTCCGGGGAGCTGTTTTTT,CASSINPGVNSGELFF
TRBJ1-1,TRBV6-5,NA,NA,TGTGCCAGCAGTTACGGGGCTCGTGCTGAAGCTTTCTTT,CASSYGARAEAFF
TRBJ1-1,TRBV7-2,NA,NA,TGTGCCAGCAGGTCAGGGAAGAACACTGAAGCTTTCTTT,CASRSGKNTEAFF
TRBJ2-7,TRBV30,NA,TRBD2,TGTGCCTGGAGGGCTAGCGGGAACGAGCAGTACTTC,CAWRASGNEQYF
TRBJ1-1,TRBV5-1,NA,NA,TGCGCCAGCAGCTTGGGACTTGGCGATGAAGCTTTCTTT,CASSLGLGDEAFF
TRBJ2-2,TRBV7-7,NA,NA,TGTGCTAGCAGCTTGGGCAGCGGGGAGCTGTTTTTT,CASSLGSGELFF
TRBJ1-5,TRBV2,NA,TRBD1,TGTGCCAGATCAGGGGGCGCGGGTCAGCCCCAGCATTTT,CARSGGAGQPQHF
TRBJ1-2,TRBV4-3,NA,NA,TGCGCCAGCAGCCGGGGAAAAGTATCAGGGTACGGCTACACCTTC,CASSRGKVSGYGYTF
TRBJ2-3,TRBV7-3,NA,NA,TGTGCCAGCAGCTTAAGAGCGATAGATACGCAGTATTTT,CASSLRAIDTQYF
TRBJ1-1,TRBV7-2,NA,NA,TGTGCCAGCAGCCCCCAGGGGAACACTGAAGCTTTCTTT,CASSPQGNTEAFF
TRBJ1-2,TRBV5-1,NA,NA,TGCGCCAGCAGCGCAGATCATTATGGCTACACCTTC,CASSADHYGYTF
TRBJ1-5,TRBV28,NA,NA,TGTGCCAGCAGTTCCCAGGGGAGCAATCAGCCCCAGCATTTT,CASSSQGSNQPQHF
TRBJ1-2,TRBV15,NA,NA,TGTGCCACCAGCAGAGATGGGCAGGGTGTCTATGGCTACACCTTC,CATSRDGQGVYGYTF
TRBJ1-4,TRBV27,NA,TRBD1,TGTGCCAGCAGGGGGACAGGGCTAAATGAAAAACTGTTTTTT,CASRGTGLNEKLFF
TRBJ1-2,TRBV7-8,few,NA,TGTGCCAGCAGCCCCGGTCGAGGAGCTGGCTACACCTTC,CASSPGRGAGYTF
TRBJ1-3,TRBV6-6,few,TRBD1,TGTGCCAGCAGTTACCCCCACAGGGGTACTGGAAACACCATATATTTT,CASSYPHRGTGNTIYF
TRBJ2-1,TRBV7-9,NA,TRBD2,TGTGCCAGCAGCTTAGCCGGACTAGCGGGGAGAGAGCAGTTCTTC,CASSLAGLAGREQFF
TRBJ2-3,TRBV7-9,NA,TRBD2,TGTGCCAGCAGCTCCCATCTAGGGGAGGGAGATACGCAGTATTTT,CASSSHLGEGDTQYF
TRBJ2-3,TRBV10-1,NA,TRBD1,TGCGCCAGGGGAACCGGGACAGGGAATTCAGATACGCAGTATTTT,CARGTGTGNSDTQYF
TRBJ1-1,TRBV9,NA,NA,TGTGCCAGCAGCGTAGACCAGGGGAACACTGAAGCTTTCTTT,CASSVDQGNTEAFF
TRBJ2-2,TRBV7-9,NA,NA,TGTGCCAGCAGCTTGAACAACGCGAACACCGGGGAGCTGTTTTTT,CASSLNNANTGELFF
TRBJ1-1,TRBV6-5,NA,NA,TGTGCCAGCAGGCTGAGGTTGATCAGTGAAGCTTTCTTT,CASRLRLISEAFF
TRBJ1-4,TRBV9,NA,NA,TGTGCCAGCAGCCAGAATACTAATGAAAAACTGTTTTTT,CASSQNTNEKLFF
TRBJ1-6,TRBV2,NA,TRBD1,TGTGCCAGCAGCTTCGACAGGGTCAACTCACCCCTCCACTTT,CASSFDRVNSPLHF
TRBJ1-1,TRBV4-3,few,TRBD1,TGCGCCAGCAGCCAAGATACGACAGGGCAAGACACTGAAGCTTTCTTT,CASSQDTTGQDTEAFF
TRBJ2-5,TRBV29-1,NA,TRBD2,TGCAGCGTGGGGGGGGTACCGGGAAAAGCGGGGCAGGGAAACCAAGAGACCCAGTACTTC,CSVGGVPGKAGQGNQETQYF
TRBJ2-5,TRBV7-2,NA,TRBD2,TGTGCCAGCAGCTCCAGACTAGCGGGGGGAGAGACCCAGTACTTC,CASSSRLAGGETQYF
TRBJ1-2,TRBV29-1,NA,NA,TGCAGCGCCCGGGGGTTGGGGGGTACTAACTATGGCTACACCTTC,CSARGLGGTNYGYTF
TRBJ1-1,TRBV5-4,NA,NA,TGTGCCAGCAGCTTGAAAGGCCGCAGGGAGGGCGCGGAAGCTTTCTTT,CASSLKGRREGAEAFF
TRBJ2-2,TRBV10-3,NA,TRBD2,TGTGCCTCCCTCGGTAGCGGGAGAAACACCGGGGAGCTGTTTTTT,CASLGSGRNTGELFF
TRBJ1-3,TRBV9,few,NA,TGTGCCAGCAGCGTAGCCCCAGACAGTACAAGAAACACCATATATTTT,CASSVAPDSTRNTIYF
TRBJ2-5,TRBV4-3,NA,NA,TGCGCCAGCAGCCAAAGAGTAGCTGAAGAGACCCAGTACTTC,CASSQRVAEETQYF
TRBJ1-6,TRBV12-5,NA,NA,TGTGCTAGTGTCCAGGCAAGCTCCTATAATTCACCCCTCCACTTT,CASVQASSYNSPLHF
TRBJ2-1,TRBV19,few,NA,TGTGCCAGTAGAACTACAGGGTTCGGCAATGAGCAGTTCTTC,CASRTTGFGNEQFF
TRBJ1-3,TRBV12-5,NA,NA,TGTGCTAGTGGTCCCGACAGTGGAAACACCATATATTTT,CASGPDSGNTIYF
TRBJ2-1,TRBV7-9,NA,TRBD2,TGTGCCAGCAGCTTACCGGGACTAGCGGGAGATGAGCAGTTCTTC,CASSLPGLAGDEQFF
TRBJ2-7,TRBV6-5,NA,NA,TGTGCCAGCAGTTCCTCCGGACTCGCAGCCTACGAGCAGTACTTC,CASSSSGLAAYEQYF
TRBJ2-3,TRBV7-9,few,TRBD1,TGTGCCAGCATTATCAGGGGGCCAAGCACAGATACGCAGTATTTT,CASIIRGPSTDTQYF